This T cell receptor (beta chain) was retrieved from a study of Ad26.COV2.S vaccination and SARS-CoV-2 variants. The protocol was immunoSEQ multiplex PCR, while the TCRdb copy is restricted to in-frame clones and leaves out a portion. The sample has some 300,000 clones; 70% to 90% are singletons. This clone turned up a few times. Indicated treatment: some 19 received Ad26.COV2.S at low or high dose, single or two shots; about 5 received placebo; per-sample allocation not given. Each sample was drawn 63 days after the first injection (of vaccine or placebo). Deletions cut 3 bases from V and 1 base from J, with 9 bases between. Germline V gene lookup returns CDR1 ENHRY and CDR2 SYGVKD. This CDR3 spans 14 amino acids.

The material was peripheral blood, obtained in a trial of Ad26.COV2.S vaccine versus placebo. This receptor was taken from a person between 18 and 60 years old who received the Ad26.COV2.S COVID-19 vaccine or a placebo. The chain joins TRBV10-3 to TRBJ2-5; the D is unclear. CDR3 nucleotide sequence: TGTGCCATCAGTGATTCACGGAGCCAAGAGACCCAGTACTTC. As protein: CAISDSRSQETQYF.